The entry that follows covers one TCR beta chain sequence. The target antigen is unknown. At one end the junction does not follow the germline gene, possibly because of a read error. This record belongs to a study of identical twins. Findings and caveats of the study: Models predicted too little out-of-frame TCR alpha sharing in monozygotic twins.

One entry per CDR3 protein, called by TCRdb with MiXCR from the 5' RACE reads. The sample lists nearly 900,000 distinct CDR3 sequences, roughly an eighth occurring once. These data are also associated with another study on yellow fever vaccine responses in identical twins.

The receptor was isolated from a young woman in good health. Sequenced input: PBMCs.

Here the CDR3 DNA reads TGTGCCAGCAGTGACTCCGGGACAAGACGATTGGGGTCCTACAATGAGCTGTTCTTC. Translated: CASSDSGTRRLGSYNELFF. The J gene is TRBJ2-1, the V gene TRBV6-4; D possibly corresponds to TRBD1 (6 bases). Looked up from germline, CDR1 is MRHNA and CDR2 is SNTAGT. This CDR3 comprises 19 residues.